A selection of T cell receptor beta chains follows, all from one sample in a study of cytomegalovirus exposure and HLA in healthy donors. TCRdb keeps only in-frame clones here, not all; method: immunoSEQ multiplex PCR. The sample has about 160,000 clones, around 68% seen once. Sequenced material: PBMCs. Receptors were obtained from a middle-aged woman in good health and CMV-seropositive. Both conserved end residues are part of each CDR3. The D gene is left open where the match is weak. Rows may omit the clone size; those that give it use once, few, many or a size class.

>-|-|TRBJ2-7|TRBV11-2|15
TGTGCCAGCAGCTTAGAGCACGGGATAGGGGGTGAGCAGTACTTC
CASSLEHGIGGEQYF
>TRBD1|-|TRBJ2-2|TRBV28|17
TGTGCCAGCAGTTCTCCCGGGGGGGACAGGGGCACCGGGGAGCTGTTTTTT
CASSSPGGDRGTGELFF
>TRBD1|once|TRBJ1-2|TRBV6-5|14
TGTGCCAGCAGACCATTCCCCCGGGACAGTCGGCACACCTTC
CASRPFPRDSRHTF
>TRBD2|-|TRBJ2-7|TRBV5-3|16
TGTGCCAGAAGCTTCCACGCGGGGGGGAAAACCTACGAGCAGTACTTC
CARSFHAGGKTYEQYF
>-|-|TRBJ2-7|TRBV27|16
TGTGCCAGCAGCTGGAATAGCGGAATGGATCGGGACGAGCAGTACTTC
CASSWNSGMDRDEQYF
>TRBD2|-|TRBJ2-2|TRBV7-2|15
TGTGCCAGCAGCTTAGAGGGGAGGGCCACCGGGGAGCTGTTTTTT
CASSLEGRATGELFF
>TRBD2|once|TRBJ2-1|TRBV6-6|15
TGTGCCAGCAGCCCAGAGACTAGCGGGGTCTATGAGCAGTTCTTC
CASSPETSGVYEQFF
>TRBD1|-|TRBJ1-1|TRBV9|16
TGTGCCAGCAGCGCCGGGACAGGGGGTAAGAACACTGAAGCTTTCTTT
CASSAGTGGKNTEAFF
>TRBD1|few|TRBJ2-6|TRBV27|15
TGTGCCAGCACCGTGACAGGGAATGGGGCCAACGTCCTGACTTTC
CASTVTGNGANVLTF
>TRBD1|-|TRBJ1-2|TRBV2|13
TGTGCCAGCAGTCGGGGACAGGGGTATGGCTACACCTTC
CASSRGQGYGYTF
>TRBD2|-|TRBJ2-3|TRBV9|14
TGTGCCAGCGAGGGTAGCGGGGGTAGGGATACGCAGTATTTT
CASEGSGGRDTQYF
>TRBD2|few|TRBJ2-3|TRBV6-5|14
TGTGCCAGCAGGCCCGGACTAGTCCCAGATACGCAGTATTTT
CASRPGLVPDTQYF
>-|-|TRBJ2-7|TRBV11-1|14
TGTGCCAGCAGCCCGACGTCATGGGGGGACGAGCAGTACTTC
CASSPTSWGDEQYF
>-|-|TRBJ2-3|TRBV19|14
TGTGCCAGTAGTATAGGTGGAGGGGCAGATACGCAGTATTTT
CASSIGGGADTQYF
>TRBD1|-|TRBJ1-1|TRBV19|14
TGTGCCAGCACAAAGGGACAGTCAAACACTGAAGCTTTCTTT
CASTKGQSNTEAFF
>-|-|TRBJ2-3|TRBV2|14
TGTGCCAGACAATTCGGGGGGCGCGCAGATACGCAGTATTTT
CARQFGGRADTQYF
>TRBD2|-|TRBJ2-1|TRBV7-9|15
TGTGCCAGCAGATTAGCGGGAGGCCGGGACAATGAGCAGTTCTTC
CASRLAGGRDNEQFF
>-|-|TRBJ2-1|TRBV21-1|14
TGTGCCAGCAGCTTTCAGGGGGCCCACAATGAGCAGTTCTTC
CASSFQGAHNEQFF
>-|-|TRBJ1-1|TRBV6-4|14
TGTGCCAGCAGTGACTCCAGGGCGGTCACTGAAGCTTTCTTT
CASSDSRAVTEAFF
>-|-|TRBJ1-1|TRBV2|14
TGTGCCAGCAGGGCGGGACGTCTGAACACTGAAGCTTTCTTT
CASRAGRLNTEAFF
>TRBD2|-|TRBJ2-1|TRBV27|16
TGTGCCAGCAGTTTATCGGCGGGAGCAAAGGAGAATGAGCAGTTCTTC
CASSLSAGAKENEQFF
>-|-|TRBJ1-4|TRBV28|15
TGTGCCAGCAGTTTATCCAGGGGAATTACTGAAAAACTGTTTTTT
CASSLSRGITEKLFF
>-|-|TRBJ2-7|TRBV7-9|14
TGTGCCAGCAGCCCGGACAGCAGCTCCTACGAGCAGTACTTC
CASSPDSSSYEQYF
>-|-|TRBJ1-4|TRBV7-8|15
TGTGCCAGCAGCCGTGACAGAGCAACTAATGAAAAACTGTTTTTT
CASSRDRATNEKLFF
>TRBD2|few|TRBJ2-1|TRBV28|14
TGTGCCAGCGGTAGCGGGACACGCTACAATGAGCAGTTCTTC
CASGSGTRYNEQFF
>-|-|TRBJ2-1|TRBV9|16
TGTGCCAGCAGCGTAGCACCAGGGGGGAGAAACAATGAGCAGTTCTTC
CASSVAPGGRNNEQFF
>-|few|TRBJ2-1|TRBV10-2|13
TGCGCCAGCAGTGAGTCGGGTGTCAGGGAGCAGTTCTTC
CASSESGVREQFF
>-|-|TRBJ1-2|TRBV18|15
TGTGCCAGCTCACCCTTTCCGGACAGTCTGGATGGCTACACCTTC
CASSPFPDSLDGYTF
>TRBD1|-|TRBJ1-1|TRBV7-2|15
TGTGCCAGCAGCTTTACCGGGACAGGGCTTACTGAAGCTTTCTTT
CASSFTGTGLTEAFF